This T cell receptor beta chain is drawn from a study of T cells after yellow fever vaccination. About the research overall: SMART-Seq v4 Ultra Low Input served to prepare low-cell-number fractions. Broader study findings: When the response was secondary, it was weaker but reached its peak faster, day 5 versus 15. At approximately 96% for CD4 and 70% to 90% for CD8, most primary-vaccination clones showed up again after the booster.

Making TCR cDNA involved 5'RACE template switching, which added UMIs and a universal primer site. A single record per CDR3 protein comes from TCRdb applying MiXCR to the 5' RACE reads. This table holds roughly 150,000 distinct CDR3 sequences, about 7.7% found once. Looked up from germline, CDR1 is LGHDT and CDR2 is YNNKEL (reference sequence). With 1 base clipped from V and 2 bases from J, the junction kept 13 bases outside the gene matches. The CDR3 totals 19 residues. This clonotype was seen ten or more times. Its antigen is currently unknown. The receptor was isolated from a man aged 30 to 39 who received the YFV17D yellow fever vaccine. The sequenced sample was CD4+ T cells sorted from PBMCs, obtained 5 days after the yellow fever booster vaccination. The gene calls are TRBV3-1 and TRBJ2-5, with 10 nucleotides matching TRBD2. CDR3 in amino acids: CASSQALSPGLAKQETQYF. The CDR3 coding sequence is TGTGCCAGCAGCCAAGCCCTTTCCCCGGGACTAGCGAAACAAGAGACCCAGTACTTC.